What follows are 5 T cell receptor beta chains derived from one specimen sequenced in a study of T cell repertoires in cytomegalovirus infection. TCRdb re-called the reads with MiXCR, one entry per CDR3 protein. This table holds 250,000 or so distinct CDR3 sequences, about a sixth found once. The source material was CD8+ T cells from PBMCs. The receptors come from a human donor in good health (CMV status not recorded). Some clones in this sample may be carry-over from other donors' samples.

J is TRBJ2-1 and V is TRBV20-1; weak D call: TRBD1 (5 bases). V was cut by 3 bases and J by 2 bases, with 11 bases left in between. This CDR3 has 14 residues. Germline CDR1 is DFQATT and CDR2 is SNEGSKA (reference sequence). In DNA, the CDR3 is TGCAGTGCTAGTGGGCAGGGTGCCTACAATGAGCAGTTCTTC. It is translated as CSASGQGAYNEQFF.

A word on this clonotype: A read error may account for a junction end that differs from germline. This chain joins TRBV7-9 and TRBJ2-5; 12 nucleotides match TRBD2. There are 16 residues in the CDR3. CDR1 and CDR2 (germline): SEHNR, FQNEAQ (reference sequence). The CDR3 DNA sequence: TGTGTCAGCAGCTTATATGGACTAGCGGGGCAAGAGACCCAGTACTTC. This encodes CVSSLYGLAGQETQYF.

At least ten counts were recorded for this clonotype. CDR3 bases: TGCAGCGTTGATCTGGGGAGGAATGGCTACACCTTC. Translation gives CSVDLGRNGYTF. The chain combines TRBV29-1 with TRBJ1-2, with unresolved D. The CDR3 totals 12 residues. Germline CDR1 and CDR2: SQVTM and ANQGSEA. V lost 3 bases, J lost 6 bases, and 11 bases lay in between.

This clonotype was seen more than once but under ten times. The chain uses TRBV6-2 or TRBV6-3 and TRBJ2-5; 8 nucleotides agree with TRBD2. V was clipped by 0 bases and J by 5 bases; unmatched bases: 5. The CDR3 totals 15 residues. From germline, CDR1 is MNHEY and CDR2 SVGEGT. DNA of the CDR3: TGTGCCAGCAGTTACTCCGGACTAGCTTGGGAGACCCAGTACTTC. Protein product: CASSYSGLAWETQYF.

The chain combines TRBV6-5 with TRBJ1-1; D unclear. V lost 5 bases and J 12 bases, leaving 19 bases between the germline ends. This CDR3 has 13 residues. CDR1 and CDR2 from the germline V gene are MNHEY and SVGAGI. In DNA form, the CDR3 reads TGTGCCAGCAGTCCCAACGACGAGGGAATGACTTTCTTT. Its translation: CASSPNDEGMTFF.